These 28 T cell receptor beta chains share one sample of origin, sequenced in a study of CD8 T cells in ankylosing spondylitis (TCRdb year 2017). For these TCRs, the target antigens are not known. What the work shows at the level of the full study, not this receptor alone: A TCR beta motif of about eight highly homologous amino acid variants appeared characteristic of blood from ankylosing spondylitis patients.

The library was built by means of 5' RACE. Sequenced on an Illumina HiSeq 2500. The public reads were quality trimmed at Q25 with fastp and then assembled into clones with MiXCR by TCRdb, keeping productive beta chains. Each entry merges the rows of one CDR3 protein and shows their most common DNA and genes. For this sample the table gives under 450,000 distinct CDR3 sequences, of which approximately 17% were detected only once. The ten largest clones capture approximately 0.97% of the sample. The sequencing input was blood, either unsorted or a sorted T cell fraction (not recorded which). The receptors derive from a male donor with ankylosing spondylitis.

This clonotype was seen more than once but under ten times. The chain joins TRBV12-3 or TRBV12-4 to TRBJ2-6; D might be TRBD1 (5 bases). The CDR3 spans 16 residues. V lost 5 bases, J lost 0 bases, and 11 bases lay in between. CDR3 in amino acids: CASSLGHISGANVLTF. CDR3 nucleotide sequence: TGTGCCAGCAGTCTAGGACACATCTCTGGGGCCAACGTCCTGACTTTC.

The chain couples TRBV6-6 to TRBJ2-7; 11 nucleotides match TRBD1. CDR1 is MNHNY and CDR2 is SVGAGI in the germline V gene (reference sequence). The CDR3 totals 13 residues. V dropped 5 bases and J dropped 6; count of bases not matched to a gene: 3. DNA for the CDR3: TGTGCCAGCAGTCGGACAGGGGGCCGCGAGCAGTACTTC. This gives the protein CASSRTGGREQYF.

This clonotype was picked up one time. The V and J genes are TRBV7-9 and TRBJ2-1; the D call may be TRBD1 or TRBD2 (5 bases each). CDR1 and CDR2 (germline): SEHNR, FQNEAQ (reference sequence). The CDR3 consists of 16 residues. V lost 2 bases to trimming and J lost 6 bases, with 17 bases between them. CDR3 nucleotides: TGTGCCAGCAGCTTAAGCGGCCAGGGAAGGATCAATGAGCAGTTCTTC. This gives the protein CASSLSGQGRINEQFF.

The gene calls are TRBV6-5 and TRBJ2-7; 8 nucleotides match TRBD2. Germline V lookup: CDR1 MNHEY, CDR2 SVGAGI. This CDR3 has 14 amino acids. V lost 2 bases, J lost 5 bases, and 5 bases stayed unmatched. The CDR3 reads CASSYSGRGNEQYF. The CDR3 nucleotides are TGTGCCAGCAGTTACAGCGGGAGAGGCAACGAGCAGTACTTC.

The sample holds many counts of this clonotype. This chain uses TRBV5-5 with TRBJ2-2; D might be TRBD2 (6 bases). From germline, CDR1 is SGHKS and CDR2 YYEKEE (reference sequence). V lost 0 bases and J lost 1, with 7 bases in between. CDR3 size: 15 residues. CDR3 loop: CASSLGGMNTGELFF. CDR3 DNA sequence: TGTGCCAGCAGCTTGGGCGGGATGAACACCGGGGAGCTGTTTTTT. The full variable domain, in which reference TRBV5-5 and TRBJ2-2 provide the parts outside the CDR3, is DAGVTQSPTHLIKTRGQQVTLRCSPISGHKSVSWYQQVLGQGPQFIFQYYEKEERGRGNFPDRFSARQFPNYSSELNVNALLLGDSALYLCASSLGGMNTGELFFGEGSRLTVL.

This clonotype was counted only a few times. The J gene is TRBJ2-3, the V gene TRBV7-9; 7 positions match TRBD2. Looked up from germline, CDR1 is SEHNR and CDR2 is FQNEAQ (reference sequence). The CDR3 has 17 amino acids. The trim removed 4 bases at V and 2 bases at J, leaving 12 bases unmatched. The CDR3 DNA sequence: TGTGCCAGCAGCTCCCTCACTCGGAGCGGGGTCACAGATACGCAGTATTTT. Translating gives CASSSLTRSGVTDTQYF.

CDR3 DNA: TGTGCCAGCAGCTTAGGAGGGCAGAAGAACACTGAAGCTTTCTTT. This translates into CASSLGGQKNTEAFF. J is TRBJ1-1 and V is TRBV7-3; D is undetermined. V was clipped by 2 bases and J by 1 base, with 11 bases between them. This CDR3 spans 15 amino acids. The V gene's germline CDR1 is SGHTA and CDR2 FQGTGA.

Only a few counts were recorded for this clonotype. CDR3 in amino acids: CASSQELQGSDSGNTIYF. CDR3 nucleotides: TGCGCCAGCAGCCAAGAACTACAGGGCTCGGACTCTGGAAACACCATATATTTT. The rearrangement joins TRBV4-3 to TRBJ1-3; a possible D gene is TRBD1 (6 bases). Germline V gives CDR1 LGHNA, CDR2 YSLEER. Deletions cut 0 bases from V and 0 bases from J, with 15 bases between. This CDR3 region has 18 residues.

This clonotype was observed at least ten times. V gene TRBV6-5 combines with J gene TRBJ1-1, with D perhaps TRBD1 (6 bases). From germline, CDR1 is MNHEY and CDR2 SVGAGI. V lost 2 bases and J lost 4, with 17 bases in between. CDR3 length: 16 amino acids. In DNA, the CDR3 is TGTGCCAGCAGTTACGGCCTCGGGGGGCAGGGCACTGAAGCTTTCTTT. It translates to CASSYGLGGQGTEAFF.

In DNA form, the CDR3 reads TGTGCCAGCAGCTTAGAGGCTGGGGATAGCAATCAGCCCCAGCATTTT. Translating it yields CASSLEAGDSNQPQHF. The chain combines TRBV7-2 with TRBJ1-5; D remains ambiguous. The V end was cut by 1 base, the J end by 0 bases, with 10 bases between. The CDR3 has 16 amino acids. The germline V gene has CDR1 SGHTA and CDR2 FQGNSA.

The CDR3 DNA follows: TGTGCCAGCAGCTTTTTGGCTGATAACACTGAAGCTTTCTTT. This gives the protein CASSFLADNTEAFF. The V gene is TRBV5-5, the J gene TRBJ1-1; unclear D gene. This CDR3 contains 14 residues. The V gene lost 2 bases and the J gene lost 2 bases, with 10 bases spanning the gap. The germline V gene has CDR1 SGHKS and CDR2 YYEKEE (reference sequence).

DNA of the CDR3: TGTGCCTGGAGGAGGGACCGTCCGTCTGGAAACACCATATATTTT. Translation: CAWRRDRPSGNTIYF. The gene calls are TRBV30 and TRBJ1-3, with a tentative D call TRBD1 (5 bases). V was clipped by 3 bases and J by 1 base, with 13 bases between them. Germline V gene sequence: CDR1 GTSNPN, CDR2 SVGIG (reference sequence). CDR3 length equals 15 residues.

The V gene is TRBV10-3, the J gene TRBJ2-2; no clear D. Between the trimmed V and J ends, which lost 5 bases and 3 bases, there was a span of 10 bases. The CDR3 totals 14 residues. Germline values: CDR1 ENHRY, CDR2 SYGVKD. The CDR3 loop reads CAISISPYTGELFF. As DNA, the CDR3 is TGTGCCATCAGTATAAGTCCTTACACCGGGGAGCTGTTTTTT.

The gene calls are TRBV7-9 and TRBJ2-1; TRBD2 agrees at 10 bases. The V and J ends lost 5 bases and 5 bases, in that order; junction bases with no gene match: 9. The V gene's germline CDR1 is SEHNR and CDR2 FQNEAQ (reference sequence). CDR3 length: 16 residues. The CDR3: CASSQLAGAPNNEQFF. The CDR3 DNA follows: TGTGCCAGCAGCCAGCTAGCGGGGGCTCCCAACAATGAGCAGTTCTTC. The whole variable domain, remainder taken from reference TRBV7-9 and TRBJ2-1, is DTGVSQNPRHKITKRGQNVTFRCDPISEHNRLYWYRQTLGQGPEFLTYFQNEAQLEKSRLLSDRFSAERPKGSFSTLEIQRTEQGDSAMYLCASSQLAGAPNNEQFFGPGTRLTVL.

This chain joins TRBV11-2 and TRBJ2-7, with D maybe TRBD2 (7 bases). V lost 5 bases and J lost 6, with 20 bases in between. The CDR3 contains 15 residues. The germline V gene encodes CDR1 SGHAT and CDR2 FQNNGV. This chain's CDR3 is CASSPLRGALGEQYF. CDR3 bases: TGTGCCAGCAGCCCCCTTCGGGGGGCTTTGGGCGAGCAGTACTTC.

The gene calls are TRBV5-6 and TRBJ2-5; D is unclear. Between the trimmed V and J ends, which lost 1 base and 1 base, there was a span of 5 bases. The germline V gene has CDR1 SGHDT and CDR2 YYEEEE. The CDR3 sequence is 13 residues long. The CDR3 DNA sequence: TGTGCCAGCAGCTTGATTCGCCAAGAGACCCAGTACTTC. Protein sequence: CASSLIRQETQYF.

CDR3 region: CASSSRGGSGNTIYF. The CDR3 DNA reads TGTGCCAGCAGCTCTAGGGGGGGTTCTGGAAACACCATATATTTT. This rearrangement joins TRBV7-9 to TRBJ1-3; weak D call: TRBD1 (6 bases). Germline lookup yields CDR1 SEHNR and CDR2 FQNEAQ (reference sequence). The CDR3 length is 15 residues. V was shortened by 4 bases and J by 1 base, with 11 bases between the two germline ends. Full variable domain (missing parts from reference TRBV7-9 and TRBJ1-3): DTGVSQNPRHKITKRGQNVTFRCDPISEHNRLYWYRQTLGQGPEFLTYFQNEAQLEKSRLLSDRFSAERPKGSFSTLEIQRTEQGDSAMYLCASSSRGGSGNTIYFGEGSWLTVV.

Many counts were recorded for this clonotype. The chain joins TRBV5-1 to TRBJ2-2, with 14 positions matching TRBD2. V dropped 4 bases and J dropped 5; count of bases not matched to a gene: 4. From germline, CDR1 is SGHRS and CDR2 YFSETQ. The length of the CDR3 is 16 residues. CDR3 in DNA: TGCGCCAGCAGCACCGGGACTAGCGGGAGAACCGGGGAGCTGTTTTTT. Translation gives CASSTGTSGRTGELFF.

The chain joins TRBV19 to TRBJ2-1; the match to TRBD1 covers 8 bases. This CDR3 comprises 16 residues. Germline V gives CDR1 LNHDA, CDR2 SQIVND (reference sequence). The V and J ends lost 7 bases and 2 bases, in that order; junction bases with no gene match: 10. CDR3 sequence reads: CASTNPTTGAYNEQFF. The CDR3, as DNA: TGTGCCAGTACCAACCCTACGACAGGGGCCTACAATGAGCAGTTCTTC. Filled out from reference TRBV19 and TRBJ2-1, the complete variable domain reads DGGITQSPKYLFRKEGQNVTLSCEQNLNHDAMYWYRQDPGQGLRLIYYSQIVNDFQKGDIAEGYSVSREKKESFPLTVTSAQKNPTAFYLCASTNPTTGAYNEQFFGPGTRLTVL.

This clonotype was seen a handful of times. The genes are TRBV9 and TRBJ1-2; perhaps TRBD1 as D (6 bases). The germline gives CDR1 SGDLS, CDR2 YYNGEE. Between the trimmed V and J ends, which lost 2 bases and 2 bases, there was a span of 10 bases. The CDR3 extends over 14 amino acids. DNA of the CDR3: TGTGCCAGCAGCGTGACAGGTACCAACTATGGCTACACCTTC. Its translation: CASSVTGTNYGYTF.

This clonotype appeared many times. The CDR3 region is CASTSRGGRVGLLYEQYF. The CDR3 region has the DNA TGTGCCAGCACCTCTCGAGGAGGCAGGGTTGGGCTTTTGTACGAGCAGTACTTC. The rearrangement links TRBV6-2 or TRBV6-3 to TRBJ2-7, with D possibly called TRBD1 or TRBD2 (5 bases each). Per the germline V gene, CDR1 is MNHEY and CDR2 is SVGEGT. The V gene lost 7 bases and the J gene lost 4 bases, with 29 bases spanning the gap. The CDR3 extends over 18 amino acids.

In DNA form, the CDR3 reads TGTGCCAGCAGCTTACCGGACAGGCGGTTGAACTATGGCTACACCTTC. Amino acid sequence: CASSLPDRRLNYGYTF. This chain connects TRBV5-6 to TRBJ1-2, with 7 positions matching TRBD1. This CDR3 spans 16 amino acids. The germline V gene has CDR1 SGHDT and CDR2 YYEEEE. After removal of 2 bases from V and 2 bases from J, the junction contained 9 bases not matched to a gene.

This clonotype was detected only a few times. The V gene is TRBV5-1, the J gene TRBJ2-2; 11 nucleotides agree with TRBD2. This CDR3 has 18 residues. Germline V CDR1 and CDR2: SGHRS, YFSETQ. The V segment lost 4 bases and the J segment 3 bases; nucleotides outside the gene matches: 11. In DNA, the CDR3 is TGCGCCAGCAGCCTCGCTCTAACTAGCGGGGGTTACACCGGGGAGCTGTTTTTT. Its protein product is CASSLALTSGGYTGELFF.

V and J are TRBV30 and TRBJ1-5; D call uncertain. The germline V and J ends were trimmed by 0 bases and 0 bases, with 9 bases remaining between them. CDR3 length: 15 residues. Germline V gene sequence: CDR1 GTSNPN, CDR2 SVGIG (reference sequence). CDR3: CAWSVSSLSNQPQHF. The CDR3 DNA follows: TGTGCCTGGAGTGTATCATCGCTTAGCAATCAGCCCCAGCATTTT.

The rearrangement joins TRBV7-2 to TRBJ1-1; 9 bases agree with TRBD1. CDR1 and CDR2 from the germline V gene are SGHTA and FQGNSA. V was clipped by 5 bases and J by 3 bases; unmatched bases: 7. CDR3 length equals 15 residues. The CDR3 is CASSAPQGAYTEAFF. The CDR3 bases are TGTGCCAGCAGCGCCCCACAGGGGGCCTACACTGAAGCTTTCTTT.

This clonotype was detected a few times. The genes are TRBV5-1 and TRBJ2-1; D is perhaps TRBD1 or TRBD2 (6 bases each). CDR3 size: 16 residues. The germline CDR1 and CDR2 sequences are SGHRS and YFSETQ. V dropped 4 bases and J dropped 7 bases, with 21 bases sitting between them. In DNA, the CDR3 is TGCGCCAGCAGCCTACAGACGGAGGGGGTTTGGAATGAGCAGTTCTTC. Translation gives CASSLQTEGVWNEQFF. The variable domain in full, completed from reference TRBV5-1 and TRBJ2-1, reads KAGVTQTPRYLIKTRGQQVTLSCSPISGHRSVSWYQQTPGQGLQFLFEYFSETQRNKGNFPGRFSGRQFSNSRSEMNVSTLELGDSALYLCASSLQTEGVWNEQFFGPGTRLTVL.

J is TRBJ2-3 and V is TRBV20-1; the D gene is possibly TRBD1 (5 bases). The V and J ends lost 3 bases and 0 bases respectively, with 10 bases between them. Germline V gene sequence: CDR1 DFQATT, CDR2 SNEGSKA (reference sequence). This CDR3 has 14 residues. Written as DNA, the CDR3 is TGCAGTGCTAGTAGGCAGGGAAGCACAGATACGCAGTATTTT. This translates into CSASRQGSTDTQYF.

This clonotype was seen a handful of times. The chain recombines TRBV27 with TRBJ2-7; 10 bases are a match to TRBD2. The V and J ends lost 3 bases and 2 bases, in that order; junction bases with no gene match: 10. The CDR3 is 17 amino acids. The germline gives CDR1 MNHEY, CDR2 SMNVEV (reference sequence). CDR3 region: CASSLERASGSPYEQYF. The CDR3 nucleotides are TGTGCCAGCAGTTTGGAGCGTGCTAGCGGGAGTCCCTACGAGCAGTACTTC.